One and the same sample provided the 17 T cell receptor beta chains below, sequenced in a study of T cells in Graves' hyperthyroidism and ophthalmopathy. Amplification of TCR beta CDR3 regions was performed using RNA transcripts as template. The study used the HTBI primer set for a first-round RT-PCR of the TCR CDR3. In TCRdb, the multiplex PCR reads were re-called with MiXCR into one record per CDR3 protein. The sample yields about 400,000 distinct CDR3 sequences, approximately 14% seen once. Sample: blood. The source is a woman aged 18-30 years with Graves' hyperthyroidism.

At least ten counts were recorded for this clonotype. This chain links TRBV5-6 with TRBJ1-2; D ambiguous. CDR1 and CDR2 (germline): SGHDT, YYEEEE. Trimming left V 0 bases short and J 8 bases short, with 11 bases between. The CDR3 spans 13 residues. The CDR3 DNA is TGTGCCAGCAGCTTGGCCACGGATTACGGCTACACCTTC. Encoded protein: CASSLATDYGYTF.

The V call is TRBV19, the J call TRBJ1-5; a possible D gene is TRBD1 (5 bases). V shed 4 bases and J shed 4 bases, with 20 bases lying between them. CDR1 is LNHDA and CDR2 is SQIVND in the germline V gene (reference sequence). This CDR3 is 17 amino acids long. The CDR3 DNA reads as TGTGCCAGTAGTAGGGGACCCGAGAGGGGTGGTAATCAGCCCCAGCATTTT. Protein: CASSRGPERGGNQPQHF.

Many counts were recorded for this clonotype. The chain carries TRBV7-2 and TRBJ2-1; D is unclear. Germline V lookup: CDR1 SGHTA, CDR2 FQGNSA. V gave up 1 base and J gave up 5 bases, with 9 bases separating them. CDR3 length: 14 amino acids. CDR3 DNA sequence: TGTGCCAGCAGCTTAGATGGCCTTAACAATGAGCAGTTCTTC. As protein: CASSLDGLNNEQFF.

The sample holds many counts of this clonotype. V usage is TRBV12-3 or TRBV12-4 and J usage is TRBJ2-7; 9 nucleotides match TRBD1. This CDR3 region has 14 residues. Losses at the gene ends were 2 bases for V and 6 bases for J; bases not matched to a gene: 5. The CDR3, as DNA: TGTGCCAGCAGTTTAACCGGGACAGGGTCCGAGCAGTACTTC. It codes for CASSLTGTGSEQYF.

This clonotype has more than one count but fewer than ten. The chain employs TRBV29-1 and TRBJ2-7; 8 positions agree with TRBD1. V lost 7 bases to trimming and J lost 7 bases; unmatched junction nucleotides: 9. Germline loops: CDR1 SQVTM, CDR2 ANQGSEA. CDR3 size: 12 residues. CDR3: CSAGTGSAEQYF. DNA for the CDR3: TGCAGCGCGGGGACAGGATCAGCAGAGCAGTACTTC.

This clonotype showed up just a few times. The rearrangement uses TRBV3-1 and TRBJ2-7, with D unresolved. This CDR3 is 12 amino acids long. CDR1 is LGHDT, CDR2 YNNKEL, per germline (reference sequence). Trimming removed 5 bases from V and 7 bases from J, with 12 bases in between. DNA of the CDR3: TGTGCCAGCAGCACCCTCATTGGGGAGCAGTACTTC. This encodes CASSTLIGEQYF.

CDR3 residues: CSAGQGWVDQPQHF. CDR3 nucleotide sequence: TGCAGTGCCGGACAGGGATGGGTTGATCAGCCCCAGCATTTT. This sequence joins TRBV20-1 and TRBJ1-5, with 8 bases identical to TRBD1. The CDR3 extends over 14 amino acids. Germline CDR1 DFQATT, CDR2 SNEGSKA (reference sequence). V trimming: 6 bases; J trimming: 5 bases; junction bases outside the gene matches: 9.

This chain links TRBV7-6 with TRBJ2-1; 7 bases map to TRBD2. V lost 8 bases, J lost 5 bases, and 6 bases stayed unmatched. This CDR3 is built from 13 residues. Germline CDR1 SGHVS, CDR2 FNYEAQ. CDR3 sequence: CASWSSGDNEQFF. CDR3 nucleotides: TGTGCCAGCTGGTCTAGCGGAGACAATGAGCAGTTCTTC.

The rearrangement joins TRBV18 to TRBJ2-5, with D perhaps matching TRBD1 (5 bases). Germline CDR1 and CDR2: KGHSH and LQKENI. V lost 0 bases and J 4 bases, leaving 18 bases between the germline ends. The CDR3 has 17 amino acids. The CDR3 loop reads CASSPPSRAVRVETQYF. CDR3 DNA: TGTGCCAGCTCACCACCGTCCAGGGCAGTAAGAGTAGAGACCCAGTACTTC.

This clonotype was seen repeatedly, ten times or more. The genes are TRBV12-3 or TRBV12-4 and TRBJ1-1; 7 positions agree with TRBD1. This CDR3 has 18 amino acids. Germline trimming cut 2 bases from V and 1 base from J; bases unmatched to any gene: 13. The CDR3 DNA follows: TGTGCCAGCAGTTTATTGCCGGGGACAGCTGCATCGAACACTGAAGCTTTCTTT. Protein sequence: CASSLLPGTAASNTEAFF.

CDR3 nucleotides: TGCAGCGTTGAAGTTCGTCTAGCGGGAGGGGGCGAGCAGTACTTC. Encoded protein: CSVEVRLAGGGEQYF. The chain recombines TRBV29-1 with TRBJ2-7, with 12 bases identical to TRBD2. V lost 1 base and J lost 6; bases outside the gene matches: 7. The CDR3 length is 15 residues. In germline, CDR1 is SQVTM, CDR2 ANQGSEA.

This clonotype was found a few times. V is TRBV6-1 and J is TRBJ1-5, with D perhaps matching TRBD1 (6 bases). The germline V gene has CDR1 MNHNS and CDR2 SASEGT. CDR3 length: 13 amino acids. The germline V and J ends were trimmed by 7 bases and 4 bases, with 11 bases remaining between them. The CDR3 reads CASKGTINQPQHF. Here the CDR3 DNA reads TGTGCCAGCAAGGGGACAATTAATCAGCCCCAGCATTTT.

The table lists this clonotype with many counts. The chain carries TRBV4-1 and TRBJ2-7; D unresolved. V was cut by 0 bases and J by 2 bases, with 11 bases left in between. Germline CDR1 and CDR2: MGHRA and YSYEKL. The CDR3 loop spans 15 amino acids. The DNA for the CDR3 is TGCGCCAGCAGCCAAGATCTCAGAGACGCCTACGAGCAGTACTTC. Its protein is CASSQDLRDAYEQYF.

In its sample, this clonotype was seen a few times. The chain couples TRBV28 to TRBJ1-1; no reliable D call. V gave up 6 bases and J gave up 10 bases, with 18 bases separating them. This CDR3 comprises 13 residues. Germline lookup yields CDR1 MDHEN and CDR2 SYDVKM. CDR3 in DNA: TGTGCCAGCAGATACAGCCAGGTTAAATCAGCTTTCTTT. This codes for CASRYSQVKSAFF. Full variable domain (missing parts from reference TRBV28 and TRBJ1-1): DVKVTQSSRYLVKRTGEKVFLECVQDMDHENMFWYRQDPGLGLRLIYFSYDVKMKEKGDIPEGYSVSREKKERFSLILESASTNQTSMYLCASRYSQVKSAFFGQGTRLTVV.

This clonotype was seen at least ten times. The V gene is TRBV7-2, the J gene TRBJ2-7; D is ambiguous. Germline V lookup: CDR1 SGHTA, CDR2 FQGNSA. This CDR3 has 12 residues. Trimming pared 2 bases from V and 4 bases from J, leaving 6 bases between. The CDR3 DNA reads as TGTGCCAGCAGCTTAAAGAGGTACGAGCAGTACTTC. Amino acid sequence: CASSLKRYEQYF.

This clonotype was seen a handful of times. The CDR3 region is CASSAGQGTSEKLFF. In DNA form, the CDR3 reads TGTGCCAGCAGCGCCGGACAGGGTACCTCCGAAAAACTGTTTTTT. The J gene is TRBJ1-4, the V gene TRBV9; the match to TRBD1 covers 8 bases. V dropped 3 bases and J dropped 8; count of bases not matched to a gene: 9. The CDR3 loop spans 15 amino acids. From germline, CDR1 is SGDLS and CDR2 YYNGEE.

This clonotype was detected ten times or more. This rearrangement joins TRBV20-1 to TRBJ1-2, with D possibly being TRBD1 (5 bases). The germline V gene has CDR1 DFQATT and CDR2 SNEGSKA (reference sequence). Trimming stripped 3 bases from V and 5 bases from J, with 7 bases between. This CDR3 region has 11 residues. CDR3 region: CSASGGYGYTF. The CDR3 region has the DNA TGCAGTGCTAGTGGGGGTTATGGCTACACCTTC.